A single TCR beta chain is shown here with its context. This sample was included in a study of blood T cell repertoires in COVID-19. About the study: Donors in the United States, Italy and Spain gave samples during acute or convalescent COVID-19. PBMCs, B-cell-depleted T cells, or T cells were the source of the cDNA or gDNA that made up the material.

The CDR3 has 15 residues. Germline V gives CDR1 MDHEN, CDR2 SYDVKM. V lost 6 bases, J lost 3 bases, and 7 bases stayed unmatched. As processed by the authors: Estimation of nucleated cell counts was performed using reference gene primer amplification. This table comes from immunoSEQ multiplex PCR, and its TCRdb copy is limited to in-frame clones, with some not included. D and trimming were read from the DNA, whereas the V and J calls and clone size are those reported in that table. The sample lists around 24,000 clones; roughly 89% were seen once. The J gene is TRBJ1-5, the V gene TRBV28; 8 nucleotides line up with TRBD1. Sequenced material: peripheral blood. The source of this sequence is a woman in her 70s with active COVID-19. CDR3 nucleotides: TGTGCCAGCAGGCAAACAGGGGGTTCCAATCAGCCCCAGCATTTT. This gives the protein CASRQTGGSNQPQHF. The whole variable domain, filled in from reference TRBV28 and TRBJ1-5, reads DVKVTQSSRYLVKRTGEKVFLECVQDMDHENMFWYRQDPGLGLRLIYFSYDVKMKEKGDIPEGYSVSREKKERFSLILESASTNQTSMYLCASRQTGGSNQPQHFGDGTRLSIL.